This T cell receptor beta chain was identified in a study of T cell responses to AZD1222 COVID-19 vaccine. Notes on the study in general: The breadth and depth of Spike-specific TCRs increased once two AZD1222 doses had been given. Unmutated variant regions are reportedly the target of nearly half of TCRs that are spike-specific. White British people made up most donors, females outnumbered males, and clonal diversity was possibly underestimated.

Note on this clone: Its specificity is not known.

Trimming shortened V by 7 bases and J by 3 bases, and 18 bases separated the two germline ends. Germline V gene lookup returns CDR1 LNHDA and CDR2 SQIVND (reference sequence). The CDR3 spans 15 residues. The repertoire was sequenced with immunoSEQ multiplex PCR; TCRdb's copy has only in-frame clones and lacks some. The sample consists of 100,000 to 150,000 clones, more than 85% of them appearing once. The TCR originated in an adult who received the AZD1222 COVID-19 vaccine. The chain carries TRBV19 and TRBJ1-1, with D possibly TRBD1 on 5 matching bases. The sequencing used peripheral blood, collected 28 days after the second AZD1222 dose. The chain's CDR3 is CASTYRGQGHTEAFF. In DNA, the CDR3 is TGTGCCAGTACCTATAGAGGGCAGGGTCACACTGAAGCTTTCTTT.